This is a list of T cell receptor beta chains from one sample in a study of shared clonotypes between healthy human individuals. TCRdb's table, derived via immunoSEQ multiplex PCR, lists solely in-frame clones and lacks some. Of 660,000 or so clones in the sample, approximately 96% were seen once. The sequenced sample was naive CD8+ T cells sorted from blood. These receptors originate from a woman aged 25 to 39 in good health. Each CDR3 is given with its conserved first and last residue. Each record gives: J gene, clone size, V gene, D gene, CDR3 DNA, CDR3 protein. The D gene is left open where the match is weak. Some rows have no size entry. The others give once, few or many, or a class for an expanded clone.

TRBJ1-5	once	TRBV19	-	TGTGCCAGTAGTATAGATCTCGAAGAGGTCGGACATTTT	CASSIDLEEVGHF
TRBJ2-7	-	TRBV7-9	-	TGTGCCAGCAGCTTAGGGTCATTGGGGGTTAACGAGCAGTACTTC	CASSLGSLGVNEQYF
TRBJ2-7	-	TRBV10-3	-	TGTGCCATCAGTGAGAGTGGCGAGCAGTACTTC	CAISESGEQYF
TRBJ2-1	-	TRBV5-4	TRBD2	TGTGCCAGCAGCCCCCGTGTAGCGGGCTCCTACAATGAGCAGTTCTTC	CASSPRVAGSYNEQFF
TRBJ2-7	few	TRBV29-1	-	TGCAGCGTTGAAGAGGGGGCCTACGAGCAGTACTTC	CSVEEGAYEQYF
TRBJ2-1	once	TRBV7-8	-	TGTGCCAGCAGCTTAATCGTGAGCTCCTACAATGAGCAGTTCTTC	CASSLIVSSYNEQFF
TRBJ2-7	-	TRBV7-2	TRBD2	TGTGCCAGCAAATATAGCGGGAGCGGGGGGGAGCAGTACTTC	CASKYSGSGGEQYF
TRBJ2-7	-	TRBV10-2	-	TGCGCCAGCAGTACGGTCTACGAGCAGTACTTC	CASSTVYEQYF
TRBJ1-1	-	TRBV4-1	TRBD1	TGCGCCAGCAGCCAACAAGGACAGGGCACTGAAGCTTTCTTT	CASSQQGQGTEAFF
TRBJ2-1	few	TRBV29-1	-	TGCAGCGTTGACGTAGCGGTAGGGCCCGATGAGCAGTTCTTC	CSVDVAVGPDEQFF
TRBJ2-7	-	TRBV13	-	TGTGCCAGCAGCCCGGGACGGACCTACGAGCAGTACTTC	CASSPGRTYEQYF
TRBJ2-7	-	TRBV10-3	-	TGTGCCATCAGTGGCGGGTCCCACGAGCAGTACTTC	CAISGGSHEQYF
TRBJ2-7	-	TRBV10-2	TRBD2	TGCGCCAGCAGTGAGACTAGCGGGGGGCCCGAGCAGTACTTC	CASSETSGGPEQYF
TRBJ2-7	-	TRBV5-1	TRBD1	TGCGCCAGCAGCGACAGGGGGCCGGGCGAGCAGTACTTC	CASSDRGPGEQYF
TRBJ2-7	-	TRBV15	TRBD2	TGTGCCACCAGCAGAAGACTAGCGGGAAATGAAGAGCAGTACTTC	CATSRRLAGNEEQYF
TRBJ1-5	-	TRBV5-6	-	TGTGCCAGCAGCCAAGGGATAAATCAGCCCCAGCATTTT	CASSQGINQPQHF
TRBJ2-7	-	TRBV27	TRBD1	TGTGCCAGCAGTTTACCGGGGGGACAGGGTTGGTACGAGCAGTACTTC	CASSLPGGQGWYEQYF
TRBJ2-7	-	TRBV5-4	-	TGTGCCAGCAGCCCCGGGGAGGTCTACGAGCAGTACTTC	CASSPGEVYEQYF
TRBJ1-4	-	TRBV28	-	TGTGCCAGCAGGGGGTTGACGGAGCTGCAGGGGGAAAAACTGTTTTTT	CASRGLTELQGEKLFF
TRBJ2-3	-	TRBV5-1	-	TGCGCCAGCAGCGGGAGAAGTGGCACAGATACGCAGTATTTT	CASSGRSGTDTQYF
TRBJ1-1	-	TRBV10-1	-	TGCGCCAGCAGTGAAAGAGGGGGGTGGGCTTTCTTT	CASSERGGWAFF
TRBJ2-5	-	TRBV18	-	TGTGCCAGCTCACCGACGGGACGGACCCAAGAGACCCAGTACTTC	CASSPTGRTQETQYF
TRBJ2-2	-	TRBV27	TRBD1	TGTGCCAGCAGTTACGTTCAGGGGGCGGGCACCGGGGAGCTGTTTTTT	CASSYVQGAGTGELFF
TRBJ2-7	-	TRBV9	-	TGTGCCAGCAGCGTAGCATTGACTGGCTACGAGCAGTACTTC	CASSVALTGYEQYF
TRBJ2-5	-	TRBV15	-	TGTGCCACCAGCGTGGGAGGAACGGAGACCCAGTACTTC	CATSVGGTETQYF
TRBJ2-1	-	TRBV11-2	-	TGTGCCAGCAGCTTAGATCAGGTGCGGGGAGGATATTACAATGAGCAGTTCTTC	CASSLDQVRGGYYNEQFF
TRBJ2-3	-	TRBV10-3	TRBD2	TGTGCCGCTGAAGTGGGCAGGGAGGGAGTCAGAGGTACAGATACGCAGTATTTT	CAAEVGREGVRGTDTQYF
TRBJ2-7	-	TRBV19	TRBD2	TGTGCCAGTAGTATGGGACTAGTCTACGAGCAGTACTTC	CASSMGLVYEQYF
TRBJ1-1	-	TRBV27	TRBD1	TGTGCCAGCAGACCACAGGGGGGGAACACTGAAGCTTTCTTT	CASRPQGGNTEAFF
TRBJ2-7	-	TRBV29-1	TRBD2	TGCAGCGTTGAAGATTCCCGGCGAGCGGGAGGTTACGAGCAGTACTTC	CSVEDSRRAGGYEQYF
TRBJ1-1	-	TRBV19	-	TGTGCCAGTAGTCCCCGGGACCCGAACACTGAAGCTTTCTTT	CASSPRDPNTEAFF
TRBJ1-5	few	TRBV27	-	TGTGCCAGCAGTTCACTCCGCAGGGGCAATCAGCCCCAGCATTTT	CASSSLRRGNQPQHF
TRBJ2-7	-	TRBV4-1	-	TGCGCCAGCAGCCGGGAGAAGACAGGACCCTCCTACGAGCAGTACTTC	CASSREKTGPSYEQYF
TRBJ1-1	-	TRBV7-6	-	TGTGCCAGCAGCTTAGTAGGGGCGGACAATCGGTACACTGAAGCTTTCTTT	CASSLVGADNRYTEAFF
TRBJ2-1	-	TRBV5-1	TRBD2	TGCGCCAGCAGCCCCATCGGTGGCGGGGGCTCCTACAATGAGCAGTTCTTC	CASSPIGGGGSYNEQFF
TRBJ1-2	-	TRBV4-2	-	TGTGCCAGCAGCCTGCTACCCCAGGGTGACTATGGCTACACCTTC	CASSLLPQGDYGYTF
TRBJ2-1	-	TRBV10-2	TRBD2	TGCGCCAGCAGTGTGGGACTAGCGTATAATGAGCAGTTCTTC	CASSVGLAYNEQFF
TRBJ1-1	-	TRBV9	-	TGTGCCAGCAGCACCGGGGGGGGCACTGAAGCTTTCTTT	CASSTGGGTEAFF
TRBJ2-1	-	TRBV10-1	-	TGCGCCAGCAGTGAGGGGGTTTGGTCCTACAATGAGCAGTTCTTC	CASSEGVWSYNEQFF
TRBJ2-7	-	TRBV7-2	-	TGTGCCAGCAGTCCCCGCCCCGACAGGAACTACGAGCAGTACTTC	CASSPRPDRNYEQYF
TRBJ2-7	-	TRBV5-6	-	TGTGCCAGCTTGAGAGGCGGCGCCTACGAGCAGTACTTC	CASLRGGAYEQYF
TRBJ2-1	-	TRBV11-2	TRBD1	TGTGCCAGCGGATCTTGGGACAGCTCCTACAATGAGCAGTTCTTC	CASGSWDSSYNEQFF
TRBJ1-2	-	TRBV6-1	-	TGTGCCAGCAGTGTATACAGGGTTGGCTACACCTTC	CASSVYRVGYTF